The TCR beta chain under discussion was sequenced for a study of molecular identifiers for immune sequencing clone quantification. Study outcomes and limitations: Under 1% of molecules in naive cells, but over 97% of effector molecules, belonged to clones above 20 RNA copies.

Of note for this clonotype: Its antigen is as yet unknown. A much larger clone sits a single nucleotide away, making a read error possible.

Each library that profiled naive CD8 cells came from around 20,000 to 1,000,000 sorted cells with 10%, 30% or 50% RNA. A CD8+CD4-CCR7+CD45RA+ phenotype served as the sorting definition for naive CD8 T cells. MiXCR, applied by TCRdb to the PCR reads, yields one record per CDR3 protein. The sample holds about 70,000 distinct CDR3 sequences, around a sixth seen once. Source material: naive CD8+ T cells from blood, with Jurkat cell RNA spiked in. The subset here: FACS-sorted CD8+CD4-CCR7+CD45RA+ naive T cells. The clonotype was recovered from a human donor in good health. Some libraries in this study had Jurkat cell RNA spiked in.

The CDR3 protein is CASSEVGLNAEAFF. The CDR3 region has the DNA TGTGCCAGCAGCGAAGTGGGGCTGAACGCTGAAGCTTTCTTT. V is TRBV7-9 and J is TRBJ1-1; a possible D gene is TRBD1 (5 bases). The length of the CDR3 is 14 residues. Per germline, CDR1 SEHNR and CDR2 FQNEAQ (reference sequence).